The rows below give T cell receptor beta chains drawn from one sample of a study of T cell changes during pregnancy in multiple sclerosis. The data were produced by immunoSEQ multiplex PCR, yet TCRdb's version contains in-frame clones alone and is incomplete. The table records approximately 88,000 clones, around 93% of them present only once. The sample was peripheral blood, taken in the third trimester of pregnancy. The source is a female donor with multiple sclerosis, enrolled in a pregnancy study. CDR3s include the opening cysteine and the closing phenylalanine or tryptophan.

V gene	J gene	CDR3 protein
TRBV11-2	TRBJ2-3	CASSPSPRSTDTQYF
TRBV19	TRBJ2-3	CASKKLAAESTDTQYF
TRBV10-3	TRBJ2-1	CAISEGGLAIFQFF
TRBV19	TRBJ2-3	CASSIPGDTDTQYF
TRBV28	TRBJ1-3	CASSWAAGPSGNTIYF
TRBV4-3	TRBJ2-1	CASSQDGTSEYNEQFF
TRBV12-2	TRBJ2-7	CASHSGHEQYF
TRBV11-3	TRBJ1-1	CASSLRGGTEAFF
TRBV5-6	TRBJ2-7	CASSLGAGYEQYF
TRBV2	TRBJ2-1	CASSANNEQFF
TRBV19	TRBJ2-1	CASGPLAGGVEQFF
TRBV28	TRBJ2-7	CASSLPRGPYEQYF
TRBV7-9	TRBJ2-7	CASSPPLAGEVYEQYF
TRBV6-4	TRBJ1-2	CASSDQYNGYTF